These T cell receptor beta chains were read from a single sample in a study of Ad26.COV2.S vaccination and SARS-CoV-2 variants. The table came from immunoSEQ multiplex PCR; TCRdb's copy has only in-frame clones and leaves some out. The table shows about 480,000 clones, with 87% occurring only once. The sample in question was peripheral blood, obtained in a trial of Ad26.COV2.S vaccine versus placebo. These receptor sequences come from a person between 18 and 59 years old who received the Ad26.COV2.S COVID-19 vaccine or a placebo. CDR3s include the opening cysteine and the closing phenylalanine or tryptophan. A row's size may be missing; if present it is once, few, many or a size class.

v_gene: TRBV5-1; abundance: NA; j_gene: TRBJ2-1; CDR3aa: CASSYSGGSSYNEQFF
v_gene: TRBV24-1; abundance: NA; j_gene: TRBJ2-7; CDR3aa: CATSGDSSYEQYF
v_gene: TRBV19; abundance: few; j_gene: TRBJ2-7; CDR3aa: CASSGPRGDLNSYEQYF
v_gene: TRBV27; abundance: once; j_gene: TRBJ1-4; CDR3aa: CASSWGGRANEKLFF
v_gene: TRBV20-1; abundance: NA; j_gene: TRBJ1-5; CDR3aa: CSASGQILNQPQHF
v_gene: TRBV6-6; abundance: NA; j_gene: TRBJ2-3; CDR3aa: CATTRIDTQYF
v_gene: TRBV28; abundance: NA; j_gene: TRBJ2-3; CDR3aa: CASVGSPGRLDTQYF
v_gene: TRBV12-3/TRBV12-4; abundance: NA; j_gene: TRBJ1-2; CDR3aa: CASSSTGSYGYTF
v_gene: TRBV9; abundance: NA; j_gene: TRBJ2-7; CDR3aa: CASSVDSTGYEQYF
v_gene: TRBV24-1; abundance: NA; j_gene: TRBJ1-2; CDR3aa: CAVQDSDYGYTF
v_gene: TRBV2; abundance: NA; j_gene: TRBJ2-4; CDR3aa: CASRREMKNIQYF
v_gene: TRBV10-3; abundance: few; j_gene: TRBJ2-3; CDR3aa: CAISEPGLAYSTDAQYF
v_gene: TRBV2; abundance: NA; j_gene: TRBJ2-1; CDR3aa: CASTKNNEQFF
v_gene: TRBV7-9; abundance: NA; j_gene: TRBJ1-4; CDR3aa: CASSLEQTTNEKLFF
v_gene: TRBV27; abundance: NA; j_gene: TRBJ1-2; CDR3aa: CASTQAPGERYGYTF
v_gene: TRBV6-5; abundance: NA; j_gene: TRBJ1-3; CDR3aa: CASSLSGQGRNTIYF
v_gene: TRBV28; abundance: once; j_gene: TRBJ1-5; CDR3aa: CATCLGGAGVSNQPQHF
v_gene: TRBV7-2; abundance: NA; j_gene: TRBJ1-2; CDR3aa: CASSLRGPVDYGYTF
v_gene: TRBV5-1; abundance: few; j_gene: TRBJ2-3; CDR3aa: CASSRELGLAEDTQYF
v_gene: TRBV7-3; abundance: NA; j_gene: TRBJ2-7; CDR3aa: CASSPSGTGWYEQYF
v_gene: TRBV7-6; abundance: NA; j_gene: TRBJ2-1; CDR3aa: CASSLATGAVEQFF
v_gene: TRBV2; abundance: NA; j_gene: TRBJ2-2; CDR3aa: CASSVSPSGKRVNTGELFF
v_gene: TRBV9; abundance: NA; j_gene: TRBJ2-7; CDR3aa: CASSVGAGTDAYEQYF
v_gene: TRBV15; abundance: NA; j_gene: TRBJ1-1; CDR3aa: CATSRDLWGTEAFF
v_gene: TRBV12-3/TRBV12-4; abundance: NA; j_gene: TRBJ1-2; CDR3aa: CASSNEGVKAAAF
v_gene: TRBV19; abundance: NA; j_gene: TRBJ2-1; CDR3aa: CASSSPGQVGAYNEQFF
v_gene: TRBV6-5; abundance: once; j_gene: TRBJ2-2; CDR3aa: CASSYGPNTGELFF
v_gene: TRBV19; abundance: NA; j_gene: TRBJ1-5; CDR3aa: CASSFGVYSNQPQHF
v_gene: TRBV12-5; abundance: NA; j_gene: TRBJ2-7; CDR3aa: CASGLACGGRTGGPYEQYF
v_gene: TRBV7-8; abundance: NA; j_gene: TRBJ2-1; CDR3aa: CASSFRTSGRAGDEQFF
v_gene: TRBV4-3; abundance: few; j_gene: TRBJ2-5; CDR3aa: CASSQAHRTVETQYF
v_gene: TRBV4-2; abundance: NA; j_gene: TRBJ2-7; CDR3aa: CASSQSIESGYEQYF
v_gene: TRBV18; abundance: NA; j_gene: TRBJ2-1; CDR3aa: CASSSVGEQFF
v_gene: TRBV19; abundance: few; j_gene: TRBJ1-1; CDR3aa: CASSRPPEAFF
v_gene: TRBV11-2; abundance: NA; j_gene: TRBJ2-1; CDR3aa: CASSSLVSGNEQFF
v_gene: TRBV18; abundance: NA; j_gene: TRBJ2-5; CDR3aa: CASSPPGAQQETQYF
v_gene: TRBV15; abundance: NA; j_gene: TRBJ2-1; CDR3aa: CATSRDQTGNNEQFF
v_gene: TRBV29-1; abundance: NA; j_gene: TRBJ2-1; CDR3aa: CSVDPRGGQGQFF
v_gene: TRBV9; abundance: NA; j_gene: TRBJ2-2; CDR3aa: CARRGPGAGGGELFF
v_gene: TRBV30; abundance: NA; j_gene: TRBJ2-7; CDR3aa: CAWSVRDEQYF
v_gene: TRBV19; abundance: NA; j_gene: TRBJ2-5; CDR3aa: CASGPGLVVSETQYF
v_gene: TRBV4-2; abundance: NA; j_gene: TRBJ2-1; CDR3aa: CASSQENPSGGINEQFF
v_gene: TRBV5-3; abundance: NA; j_gene: TRBJ1-5; CDR3aa: CARSCWTGFSNQPQHF
v_gene: TRBV28; abundance: NA; j_gene: TRBJ1-2; CDR3aa: CASSPMDRNNYGYTF
v_gene: TRBV28; abundance: NA; j_gene: TRBJ2-7; CDR3aa: CASTHSGRRDTYEQYF
v_gene: TRBV5-5; abundance: NA; j_gene: TRBJ1-5; CDR3aa: CASSLGEGREQPQHF
v_gene: TRBV10-3; abundance: NA; j_gene: TRBJ2-7; CDR3aa: CAISDGGTGFGYEQYF
v_gene: TRBV24-1; abundance: NA; j_gene: TRBJ2-1; CDR3aa: CATSTIAGGNYNEQFF
v_gene: TRBV30; abundance: NA; j_gene: TRBJ2-1; CDR3aa: CAWDPTGSSYNEQFF
v_gene: TRBV6-1; abundance: NA; j_gene: TRBJ1-1; CDR3aa: CASSMTANTEAFF
v_gene: TRBV4-2; abundance: NA; j_gene: TRBJ2-3; CDR3aa: CASSQRTSGRPRGDTQYF
v_gene: TRBV4-1; abundance: NA; j_gene: TRBJ1-6; CDR3aa: CASSQEGGLPNSPLHF
v_gene: TRBV4-3; abundance: NA; j_gene: TRBJ1-6; CDR3aa: CASSQDRDRDSPLHF
v_gene: TRBV7-8; abundance: NA; j_gene: TRBJ2-3; CDR3aa: CASRQEKAYTDTQYF
v_gene: TRBV7-2; abundance: NA; j_gene: TRBJ2-1; CDR3aa: CASSSDLAPSGNEQFF
v_gene: TRBV9; abundance: NA; j_gene: TRBJ2-3; CDR3aa: CASTPRGGITDTQYF
v_gene: TRBV29-1; abundance: NA; j_gene: TRBJ2-7; CDR3aa: CSVESGNEQYF